This TCR beta chain was captured by sequencing in a study of T cell responses to AZD1222 COVID-19 vaccine. CDR3 length: 13 amino acids. Trimming removed 7 bases at V and 0 bases at J, with 8 bases between. Germline V gene data show CDR1 as MGHDK and CDR2 as SYGVNS. Sequencing used immunoSEQ multiplex PCR; TCRdb keeps in-frame clones, though not all of them. The sample yields about 180,000 clones, approximately 95% seen once. The V call is TRBV25-1, the J call TRBJ2-3; a weak D match, TRBD2 (5 bases). Source: peripheral blood, taken 28 days after the second dose of the MenACWY control vaccine. This clonotype was obtained from an adult who received the MenACWY meningococcal vaccine as a control. CDR3 residues: CASIGGSTDTQYF. As DNA, the CDR3 is TGTGCCAGCATCGGCGGGAGCACAGATACGCAGTATTTT.